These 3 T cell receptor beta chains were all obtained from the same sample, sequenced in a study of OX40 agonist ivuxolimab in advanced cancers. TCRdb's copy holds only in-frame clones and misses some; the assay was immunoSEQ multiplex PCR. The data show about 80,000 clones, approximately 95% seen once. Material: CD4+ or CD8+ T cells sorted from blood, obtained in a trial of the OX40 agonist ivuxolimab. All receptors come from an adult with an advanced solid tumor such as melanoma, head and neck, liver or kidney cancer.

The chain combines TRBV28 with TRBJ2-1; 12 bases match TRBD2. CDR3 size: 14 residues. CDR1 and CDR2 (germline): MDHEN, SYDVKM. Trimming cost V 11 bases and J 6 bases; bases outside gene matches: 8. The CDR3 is CALKTSGSGNEQFF. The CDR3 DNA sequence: TGTGCCTTAAAGACTAGCGGGAGCGGCAATGAGCAGTTCTTC.

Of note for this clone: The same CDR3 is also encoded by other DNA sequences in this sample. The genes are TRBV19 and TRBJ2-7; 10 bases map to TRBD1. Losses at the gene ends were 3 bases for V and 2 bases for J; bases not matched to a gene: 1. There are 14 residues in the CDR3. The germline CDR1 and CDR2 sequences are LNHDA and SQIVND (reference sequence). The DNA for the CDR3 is TGTGCCAGTAGTATGGGACAGGGGCCCTACGAGCAGTACTTC. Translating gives CASSMGQGPYEQYF.

CDR3 loop: CASSPAGSSTDTQYF. For the CDR3, the DNA is TGTGCCAGCAGCCCCGCCGGTTCTAGCACAGATACGCAGTATTTT. This chain uses TRBV5-4 with TRBJ2-3, with unresolved D. V gave up 4 bases and J gave up 0 bases, with 12 bases separating them. The CDR3 spans 15 residues. CDR1 and CDR2 from the germline V gene are SGHNT and YYREEE (reference sequence).